This T cell receptor beta chain was sequenced in a study of shared clonotypes between healthy human individuals. About the research overall: The study used three CD4 naive, three CD4 memory, two CD8 naive and one CD8 memory plate per donor.

Germline lookup yields CDR1 SGHNT and CDR2 YYREEE (reference sequence). The CDR3 extends over 15 amino acids. After removal of 4 bases from V and 6 bases from J, the junction contained 7 bases not matched to a gene. Some clones are missing from TCRdb's copy, which holds only in-frame ones; the method was immunoSEQ multiplex PCR. The sample records 2 million to 2.5 million clones, around 95% being singletons. The source of this sequence is a man younger than 35 in good health. Sequencing used naive CD4+ T cells sorted from blood. Regarding subset: CD45RA+ positively selected. The chain couples TRBV5-4 to TRBJ2-7; 13 nucleotides line up with TRBD2. The CDR3: CASSQKTSGGREQYF. CDR3 nucleotides: TGTGCCAGCAGCCAGAAGACTAGCGGGGGGCGCGAGCAGTACTTC.